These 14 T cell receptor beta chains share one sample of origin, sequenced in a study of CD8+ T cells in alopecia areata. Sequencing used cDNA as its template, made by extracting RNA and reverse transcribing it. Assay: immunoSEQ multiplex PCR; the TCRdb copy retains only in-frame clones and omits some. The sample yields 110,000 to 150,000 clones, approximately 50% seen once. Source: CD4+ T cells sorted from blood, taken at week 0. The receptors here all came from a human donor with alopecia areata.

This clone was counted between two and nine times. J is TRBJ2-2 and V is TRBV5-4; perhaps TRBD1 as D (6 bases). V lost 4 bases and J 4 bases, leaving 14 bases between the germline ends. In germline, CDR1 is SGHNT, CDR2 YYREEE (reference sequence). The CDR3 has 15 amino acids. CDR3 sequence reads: CASSEPGQFTGELFF. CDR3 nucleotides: TGTGCCAGCAGCGAACCGGGACAATTCACCGGGGAGCTGTTTTTT.

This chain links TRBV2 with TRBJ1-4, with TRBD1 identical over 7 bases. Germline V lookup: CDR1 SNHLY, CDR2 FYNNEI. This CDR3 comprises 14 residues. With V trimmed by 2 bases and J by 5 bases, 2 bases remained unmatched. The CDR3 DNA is TGTGCCAGCAGTGAAAGGACAGGAAATGAAAAACTGTTTTTT. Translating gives CASSERTGNEKLFF.

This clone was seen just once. DNA of the CDR3: TGTGCCAGCAGCTTAGCTGTTGCGGGAAATGAGCAGTTCTTC. It yields the protein CASSLAVAGNEQFF. This chain joins TRBV11-2 and TRBJ2-1, with D possibly TRBD2 on 6 matching bases. Germline V gene data show CDR1 as SGHAT and CDR2 as FQNNGV. Trimming took 1 base from V and 7 from J, leaving 11 bases between them. The CDR3 totals 14 residues. The full variable domain, completed using reference TRBV11-2 and TRBJ2-1, is EAGVAQSPRYKIIEKRQSVAFWCNPISGHATLYWYQQILGQGPKLLIQFQNNGVVDDSQLPKDRFSAERLKGVDSTLKIQPAKLEDSAVYLCASSLAVAGNEQFFGPGTRLTVL.

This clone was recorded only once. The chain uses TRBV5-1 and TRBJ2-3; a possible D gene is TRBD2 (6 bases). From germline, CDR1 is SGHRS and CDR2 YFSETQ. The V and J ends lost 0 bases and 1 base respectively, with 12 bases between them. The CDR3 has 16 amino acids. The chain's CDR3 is CASSLDGRYGTDTQYF. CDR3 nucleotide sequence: TGCGCCAGCAGCTTGGATGGGAGGTACGGCACAGATACGCAGTATTTT.

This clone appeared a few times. This CDR3 is CSVEAGAGGLWEQYF. CDR3 nucleotides: TGCAGCGTTGAAGCGGGGGCAGGGGGCCTCTGGGAGCAGTACTTC. The chain couples TRBV29-1 to TRBJ2-7, with 8 positions matching TRBD1. The CDR3 is 15 residues long. Per germline, CDR1 SQVTM and CDR2 ANQGSEA. J gave up 7 bases and V 1 base, and 12 bases lay outside the gene matches.

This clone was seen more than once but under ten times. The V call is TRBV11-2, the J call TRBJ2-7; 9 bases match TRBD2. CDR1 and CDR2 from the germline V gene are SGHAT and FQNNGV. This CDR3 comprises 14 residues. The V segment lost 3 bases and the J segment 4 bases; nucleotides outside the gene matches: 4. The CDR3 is CASSFSGSRYEQYF. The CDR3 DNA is TGTGCCAGCAGCTTTAGCGGGAGTAGATACGAGCAGTACTTC.

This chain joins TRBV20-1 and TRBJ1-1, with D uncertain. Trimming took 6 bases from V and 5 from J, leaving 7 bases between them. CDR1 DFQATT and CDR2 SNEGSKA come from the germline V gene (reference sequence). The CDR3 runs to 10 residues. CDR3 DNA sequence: TGCAGTGCCTGGGAGACTGAAGCTTTCTTT. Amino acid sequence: CSAWETEAFF.

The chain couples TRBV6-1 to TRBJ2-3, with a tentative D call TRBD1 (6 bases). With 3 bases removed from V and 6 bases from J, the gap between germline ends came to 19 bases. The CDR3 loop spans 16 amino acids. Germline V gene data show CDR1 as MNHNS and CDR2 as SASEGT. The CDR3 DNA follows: TGTGCCAGCAGTGATCGCCAGGGAAGGGGGAAGGATACGCAGTATTTT. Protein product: CASSDRQGRGKDTQYF.

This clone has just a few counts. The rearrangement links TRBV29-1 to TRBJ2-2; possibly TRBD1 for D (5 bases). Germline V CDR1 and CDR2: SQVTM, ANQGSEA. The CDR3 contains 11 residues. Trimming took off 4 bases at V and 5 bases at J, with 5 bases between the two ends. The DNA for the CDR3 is TGCAGCGTTGGGACAACCGGGGAGCTGTTTTTT. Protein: CSVGTTGELFF.

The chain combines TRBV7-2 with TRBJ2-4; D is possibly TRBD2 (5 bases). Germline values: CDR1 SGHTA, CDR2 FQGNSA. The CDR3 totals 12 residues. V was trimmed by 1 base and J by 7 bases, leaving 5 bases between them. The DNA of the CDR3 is TGTGCCAGCAGCTTAGGCGGGAACATTCAGTACTTC. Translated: CASSLGGNIQYF.

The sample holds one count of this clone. In DNA, the CDR3 is TGTGCCAGTAGTCTAGGGACAGGGGCAAATCAGCCCCAGCATTTT. Protein: CASSLGTGANQPQHF. This chain joins TRBV19 and TRBJ1-5; TRBD1 matches at 10 bases. Germline V gives CDR1 LNHDA, CDR2 SQIVND (reference sequence). This CDR3 region has 15 residues. J was trimmed by 4 bases and V by 5 bases; bases with no gene match: 5.

The CDR3: CATSREDRNNEQFF. The DNA for the CDR3 is TGTGCCACCAGCAGAGAGGACAGAAACAATGAGCAGTTCTTC. V usage is TRBV15 and J usage is TRBJ2-1; D might be TRBD1 (6 bases). From germline, CDR1 is LNHNV and CDR2 YYDKDF (reference sequence). The CDR3 length is 14 residues. With 0 bases removed from V and 5 bases from J, the gap between germline ends came to 8 bases.

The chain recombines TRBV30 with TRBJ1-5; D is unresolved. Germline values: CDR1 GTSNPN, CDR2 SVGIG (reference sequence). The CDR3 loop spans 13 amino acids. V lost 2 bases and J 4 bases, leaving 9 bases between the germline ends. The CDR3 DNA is TGTGCCTGGAGTCTTCGGGGAAATCAGCCCCAGCATTTT. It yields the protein CAWSLRGNQPQHF.

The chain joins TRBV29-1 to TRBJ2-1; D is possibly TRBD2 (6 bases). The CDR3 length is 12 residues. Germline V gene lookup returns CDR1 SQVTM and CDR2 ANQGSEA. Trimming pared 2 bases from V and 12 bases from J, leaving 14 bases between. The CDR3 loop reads CSVESGLERQFF. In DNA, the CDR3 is TGCAGCGTTGAAAGCGGGCTTGAGCGGCAGTTCTTC.